This T cell receptor beta chain comes out of a study of PD-1 blockade in classical Hodgkin lymphoma. With V trimmed by 6 bases and J by 7 bases, 14 bases remained unmatched. The CDR3 is made up of 16 amino acids. Germline V gives CDR1 MNHEY, CDR2 SMNVEV (reference sequence). Patients all relapsed after autologous stem cell transplantation, and there was variation in brentuximab vedotin exposure. Complete response, partial response or progressive disease was recorded as best response. Profiling relied on immunoSEQ multiplex PCR, and the TCRdb table lists in-frame clones only, not all of them. The table has almost 100,000 clones, 80% to 95% seen once; the top ten hold 2.5% to 3.5%.

This receptor was obtained from a human donor with classical Hodgkin lymphoma. This chain links TRBV27 with TRBJ1-4; TRBD1 aligns across 7 bases. The starting material was peripheral blood mononuclear cells (PBMCs), obtained at baseline. CDR3 loop: CASSRLGNRGVEKLFF. The CDR3, as DNA: TGTGCCAGCAGCCGCTTAGGGAACAGGGGCGTTGAAAAACTGTTTTTT.